Sequencing of this TCR beta chain was carried out in a study of T cells in localized non-small cell lung cancer. Points from the study as a whole: Higher blood T cell density went with longer overall survival. Only one tumor region went through sequencing, so heterogeneity may still be there. A median of around 52 clones ranked among the top 100 in tumor appeared in adjacent lung. Uninvolved neighboring lung showed the greatest T cell clonality, exceeding tumor.

Measured with immunoSEQ multiplex PCR; TCRdb has only the in-frame clones, and not every one. This sample carries tens of thousands of clones, 80% of them seen once, and the ten largest clones take about 4.7%. This clone was detected once. The antigen remains unidentified. V was trimmed by 5 bases and J by 7 bases, leaving 17 bases between them. The CDR3 loop spans 14 amino acids. Germline-derived CDR1 and CDR2 are MDHEN and SYDVKM. The sample here was PBMCs, taken before any cancer treatment. The V and J genes are TRBV28 and TRBJ1-1; D gene uncertain. The sequence was collected from a woman aged 40-69 years with stage II lung adenocarcinoma. The CDR3 DNA sequence: TGTGCCAGCAGTCCACCACTTAGGCTCGGTGAAGCTTTCTTT. Translated, it gives CASSPPLRLGEAFF. The full variable domain, completed using reference TRBV28 and TRBJ1-1, is DVKVTQSSRYLVKRTGEKVFLECVQDMDHENMFWYRQDPGLGLRLIYFSYDVKMKEKGDIPEGYSVSREKKERFSLILESASTNQTSMYLCASSPPLRLGEAFFGQGTRLTVV.